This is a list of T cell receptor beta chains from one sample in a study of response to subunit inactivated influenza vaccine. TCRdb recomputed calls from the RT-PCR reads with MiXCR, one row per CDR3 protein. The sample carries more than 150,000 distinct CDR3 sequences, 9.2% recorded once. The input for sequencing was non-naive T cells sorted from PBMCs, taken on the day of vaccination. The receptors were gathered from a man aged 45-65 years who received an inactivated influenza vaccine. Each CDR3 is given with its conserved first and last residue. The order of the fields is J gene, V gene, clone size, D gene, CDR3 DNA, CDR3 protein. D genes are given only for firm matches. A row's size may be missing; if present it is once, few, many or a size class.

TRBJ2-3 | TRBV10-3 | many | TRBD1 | TGTGCCATCAGCGGACAGGGCACAGATACGCAGTATTTT | CAISGQGTDTQYF
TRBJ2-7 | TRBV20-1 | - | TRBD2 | TGCAGTGCTACTAGCGGGAGGTCCCTGAGGGAGCAGTACTTC | CSATSGRSLREQYF
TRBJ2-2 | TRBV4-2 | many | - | TGTGCCAGCAGCCAAGATTTGGCGGGCCCGAACACCGGGGAGCTGTTTTTT | CASSQDLAGPNTGELFF
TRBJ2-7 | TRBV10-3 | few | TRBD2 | TGTGCCATCAGTGCCTCGGCCGGCGGGGGCTACGAGCAGTACTTC | CAISASAGGGYEQYF
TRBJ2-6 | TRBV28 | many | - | TGTGCCAGCAGCGAGAGCTCTGGGGCCAACGTCCTGACTTTC | CASSESSGANVLTF
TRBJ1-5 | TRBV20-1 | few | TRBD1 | TGCAGTGCTAGAGATACAGGGGGCGCGGGCAATCAGCCCCAGCATTTT | CSARDTGGAGNQPQHF
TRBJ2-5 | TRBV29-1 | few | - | TGCAGCGTTGACCCCAGGCGGGGACGGCAAGAGACCCAGTACTTC | CSVDPRRGRQETQYF
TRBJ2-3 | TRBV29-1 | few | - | TGCAGCGTTGAACTGGGGAAGCCAGATACGCAGTATTTT | CSVELGKPDTQYF
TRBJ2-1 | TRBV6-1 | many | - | TGTGCCAGCAGCCCCAGGGGATCCTACAATGAGCAGTTCTTC | CASSPRGSYNEQFF
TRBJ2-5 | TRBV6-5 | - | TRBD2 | TGTGCCAGCAATTATACTAGCGGGGCCTGGGAGACCCAGTACTTC | CASNYTSGAWETQYF
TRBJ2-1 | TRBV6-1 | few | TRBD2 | TGTGCCAGCTCAAGAGGAGCGGGAGTGCCCTGGGGTGAGCAGTTCTTC | CASSRGAGVPWGEQFF
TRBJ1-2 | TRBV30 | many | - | TGTGCCTCAGGGTGGAATGGCTACACCTTC | CASGWNGYTF
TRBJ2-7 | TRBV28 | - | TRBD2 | TGTGCCAGCAGGCCTACTAGCGGGGGGGCCCCCTACGAGCAGTACTTC | CASRPTSGGAPYEQYF
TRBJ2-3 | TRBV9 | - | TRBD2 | TGTGCCAGCAGCGTTCGAGCGGGGGGGATCACAGATACGCAGTATTTT | CASSVRAGGITDTQYF
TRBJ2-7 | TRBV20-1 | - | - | TGCTGTGCTAGAGCCTTTCGGGCTCGCTCCTACGAGCAGTACTTC | CCARAFRARSYEQYF
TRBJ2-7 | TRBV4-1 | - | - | TGCGCCAGCAGCCAAAGGAGGAGTCCCTACGAGCAGTACTTC | CASSQRRSPYEQYF
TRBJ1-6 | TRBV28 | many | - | TGTGCCAGCAGTCAGGCGGGGAGCTCCTATAATTCACCCCTCCACTTT | CASSQAGSSYNSPLHF
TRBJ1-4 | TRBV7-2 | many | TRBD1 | TGTGCCAGCAGCTGGACAGGGGGGAATGAAAAACTGTTTTTT | CASSWTGGNEKLFF
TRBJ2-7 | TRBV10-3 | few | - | TGTGCCATCAGGAGAGCAGGGGACGAGCAGTACTTC | CAIRRAGDEQYF
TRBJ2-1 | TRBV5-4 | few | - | TGTGCCAGCAGCTTGACAGGGCTGGGATATAACAATGAGCAGTTCTTC | CASSLTGLGYNNEQFF
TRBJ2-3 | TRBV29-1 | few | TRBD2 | TGCAGCGTTGAAGACCCCCGGGGCGGGAGGGTAGTAGATACGCAGTATTTT | CSVEDPRGGRVVDTQYF
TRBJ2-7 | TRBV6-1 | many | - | TGTGCCAGCAGGGACAGTCCTTCCTCCTACGAGCAGTACTTC | CASRDSPSSYEQYF
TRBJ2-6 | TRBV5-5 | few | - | TGTGCCAGCAGACGTGACAGTTCTGGGGCCAACGTCCTGACTTTC | CASRRDSSGANVLTF
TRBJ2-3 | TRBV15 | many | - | TGTGCCACCAGCAGAACCGGGACGAGTGATACGCAGTATTTT | CATSRTGTSDTQYF
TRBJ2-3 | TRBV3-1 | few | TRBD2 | TGTGCCAGCAGCCCCTACCTTAGCGGGGGCACAGATACGCAGTATTTT | CASSPYLSGGTDTQYF
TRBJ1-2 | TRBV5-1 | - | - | TGCGCCAGCAGCTCAGGACAGATCGAAGGCTATGGCTACACCTTC | CASSSGQIEGYGYTF
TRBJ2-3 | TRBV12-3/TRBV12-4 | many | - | TGTGCCAGCAGCTCAGGGGGGGATACGCAGTATTTT | CASSSGGDTQYF
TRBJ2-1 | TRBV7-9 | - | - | TGTGCCAGCAGCTTTCCGGGAGTTTACAATGAGCAGTTCTTC | CASSFPGVYNEQFF
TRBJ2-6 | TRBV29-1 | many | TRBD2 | TGCAGCGATCCCGTTAGCGGGGTCTCTGGGGCCAACGTCCTGACTTTC | CSDPVSGVSGANVLTF
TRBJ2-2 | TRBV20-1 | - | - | TGCAGTGCTAGGCCCTCATTCGGCACCGGGGAGCTGTTTTTT | CSARPSFGTGELFF
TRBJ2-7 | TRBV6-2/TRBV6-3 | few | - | TGTGCCAGCAGTTACGATGGCAGCCCTAGTTCCAACGAGCAGTACTTC | CASSYDGSPSSNEQYF
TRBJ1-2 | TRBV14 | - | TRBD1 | TGTGCCAGCAGCCTAGATAGGACAGGACCCAACGGCTACACCTTC | CASSLDRTGPNGYTF
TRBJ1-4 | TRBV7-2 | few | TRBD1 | TGTGCCAGCAGCTCCCGGACAGGAGTCGATGAAAAACTGTTTTTT | CASSSRTGVDEKLFF
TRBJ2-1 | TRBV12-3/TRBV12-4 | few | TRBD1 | TGTGCCAGCAGTTTAGTTCTAGCGGGACAGGGGGGGCAGTTCTTC | CASSLVLAGQGGQFF
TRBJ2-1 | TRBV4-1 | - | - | TGCGCCAGCAGCCAAGTTGGGTTGGGGCGCCGATACAACAATGAGCAGTTCTTC | CASSQVGLGRRYNNEQFF
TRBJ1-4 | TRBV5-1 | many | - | TGCGCCAGCAGCCTGGGAGGGCAGCTTAATGAAAAACTGTTTTTT | CASSLGGQLNEKLFF
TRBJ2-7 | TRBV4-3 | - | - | TGCGCCAGCAGCCAACAGGGGAAGGGCGCCTACGAGCAGTACTTC | CASSQQGKGAYEQYF
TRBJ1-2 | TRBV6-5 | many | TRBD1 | TGTGCCAGCGTTCCCGGGACAGGGCTTTTTGGGGGCTACACCTTC | CASVPGTGLFGGYTF
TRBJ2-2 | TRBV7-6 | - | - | TGTGCCAGCAGACAGGGCGACACCGGGGAGCTGTTTTTT | CASRQGDTGELFF
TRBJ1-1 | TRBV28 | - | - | TGTGCCAGCACTGACAGGAACACTGAAGCTTTCTTT | CASTDRNTEAFF
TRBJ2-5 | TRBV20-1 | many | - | TGCAGTGCTAACAGGGCCCAAGAGACCCAGTACTTC | CSANRAQETQYF
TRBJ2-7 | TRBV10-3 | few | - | TGTGCCATCAGTGGACAGGAGAACGAGCAGTACTTC | CAISGQENEQYF
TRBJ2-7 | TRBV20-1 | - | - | TGCAGTGCTAGAGATACCCCGGGGCAGTACTTC | CSARDTPGQYF
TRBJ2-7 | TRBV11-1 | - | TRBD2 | TGTGCCGGAGGACCGGGACTAGCGGGAGGAGACAGATTAGGATGGAAATACGAGCAGTACTTC | CAGGPGLAGGDRLGWKYEQYF
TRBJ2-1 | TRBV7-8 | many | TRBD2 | TGTGCCAGCAGTTTTAGCGGGAACTCTTACAATGAGCAGTTCTTC | CASSFSGNSYNEQFF
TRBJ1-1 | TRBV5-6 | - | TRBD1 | TGTGCCAGCAGCATGCTACAGGGGAGGCTGACTTTCTTT | CASSMLQGRLTFF
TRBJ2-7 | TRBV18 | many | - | TGTGCCAGCTCACCGGACTCGTTAGAGCAGTACTTC | CASSPDSLEQYF
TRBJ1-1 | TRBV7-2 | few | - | TGTGCCAGCAGCTTATTGGGGGGTCAGGTGACGAACACTGAAGCTTTCTTT | CASSLLGGQVTNTEAFF
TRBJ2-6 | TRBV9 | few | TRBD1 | TGTGCCAGCAGCGCACGACAGGGGGCTGGGGCCAACGTCCTGACTTTC | CASSARQGAGANVLTF
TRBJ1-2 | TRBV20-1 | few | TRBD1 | TGCAGTGCTAGTCCTACAGGGGGAGCTAACTATGGCTACACCTTC | CSASPTGGANYGYTF
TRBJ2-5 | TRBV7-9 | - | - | TGTGCCAGCAGCTTAAAGTCTCGGCGGGACTCACAAGAGACCCAGTACTTC | CASSLKSRRDSQETQYF
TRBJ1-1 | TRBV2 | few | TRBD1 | TGTGCCACCCCAAGGCAGGGGGCAAACACTGAAGCTTTCTTT | CATPRQGANTEAFF
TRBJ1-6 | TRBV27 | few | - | TGTGCCAGCAGTTTGGGCGCGGGGGCGGATTCACCCCTCCACTTT | CASSLGAGADSPLHF
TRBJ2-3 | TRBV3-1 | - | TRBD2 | TGTGCCAGCAGCCAAGGGACTAGCGTTAGCACAGATACGCAGTATTTT | CASSQGTSVSTDTQYF
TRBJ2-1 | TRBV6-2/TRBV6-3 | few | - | TGTGCCAGCAGTTACCCAGGGATTTCCTACAATGAGCAGTTCTTC | CASSYPGISYNEQFF
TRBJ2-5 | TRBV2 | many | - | TGTGCCAGCGTCCTTGCAATAACCTTCCAAGAGACCCAGTACTTC | CASVLAITFQETQYF
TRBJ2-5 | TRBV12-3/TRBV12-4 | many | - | TGTGCCAGCAGTTTGCGGGTGGAGACCCAGTACTTC | CASSLRVETQYF